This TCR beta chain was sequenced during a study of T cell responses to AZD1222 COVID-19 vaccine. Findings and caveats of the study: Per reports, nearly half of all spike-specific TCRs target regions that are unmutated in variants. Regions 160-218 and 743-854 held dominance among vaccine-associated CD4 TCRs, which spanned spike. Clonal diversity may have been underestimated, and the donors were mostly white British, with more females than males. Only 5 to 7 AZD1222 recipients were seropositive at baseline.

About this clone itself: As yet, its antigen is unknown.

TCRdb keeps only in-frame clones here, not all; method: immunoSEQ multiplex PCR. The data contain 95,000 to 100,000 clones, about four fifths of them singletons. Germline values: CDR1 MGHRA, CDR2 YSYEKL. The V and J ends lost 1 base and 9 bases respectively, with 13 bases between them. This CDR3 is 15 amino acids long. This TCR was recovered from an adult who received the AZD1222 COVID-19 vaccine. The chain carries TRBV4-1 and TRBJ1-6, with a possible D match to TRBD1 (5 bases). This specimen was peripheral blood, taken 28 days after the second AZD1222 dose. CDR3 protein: CASSQVSGVVSPLHF. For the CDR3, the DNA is TGCGCCAGCAGCCAAGTTTCGGGGGTGGTTTCACCCCTCCACTTT.